These 32 T cell receptor beta chains share one sample of origin, sequenced in a study of vaccination and CD4 T cells after COVID-19. Treatment defined: approximately 11-day PBMC culture with coronavirus spike peptide pools or control peptides (ViraFEST assay). Cultured CD4+ T-cell DNA underwent Oncomine TCR Beta short-read sequencing. TCRdb itself ran the PCR reads through MiXCR, one entry per CDR3 protein. The sample has roughly 3,800 distinct CDR3 sequences; around 14% are singletons. No antigen is known for these receptors. Sequenced: CD4+ T cells from blood, cultured in vitro. The receptors were sampled from a human donor who had recovered from COVID-19.

This clonotype was seen more than once but under ten times. The gene calls are TRBV19 and TRBJ2-1; 8 bases align to TRBD2. The CDR3 is made up of 18 amino acids. The germline V gene encodes CDR1 LNHDA and CDR2 SQIVND (reference sequence). V shed 7 bases and J 1 base; nucleotides not matched to a gene: 15. CDR3 region: CASMTPGLGPQSYNEQFF. CDR3 nucleotide sequence: TGTGCCAGTATGACACCGGGACTAGGGCCCCAATCCTACAATGAGCAGTTCTTC.

This clonotype has more than one count but fewer than ten. The chain uses TRBV20-1 and TRBJ1-1; D is unresolved. V lost 0 bases to trimming and J lost 0 bases, with 11 bases between them. This CDR3 region has 15 residues. CDR1 is DFQATT and CDR2 is SNEGSKA in the germline V gene (reference sequence). CDR3 loop: CSARDMNRMNTEAFF. For the CDR3, the DNA is TGCAGTGCTAGAGATATGAACCGAATGAACACTGAAGCTTTCTTT.

This clonotype was counted a single time. Sequence at one end of the junction differs from germline and may be a read error. The chain uses TRBV5-1 and TRBJ2-1, with 7 bases matching TRBD2. Germline V gives CDR1 SGHRS, CDR2 YFSETQ. The CDR3 runs to 15 residues. The CDR3 bases are TGCGCCAGCAGACTGGGGGGGAGCTCCTACAATGATCAGTTCTTC. Its translation is CASRLGGSSYNDQFF.

In its sample, this clonotype was seen a few times. The chain has TRBV9 and TRBJ2-1, with D maybe TRBD2 (6 bases). Trimming took off 0 bases at V and 8 bases at J, with 15 bases between the two ends. The CDR3 contains 15 residues. CDR1 SGDLS and CDR2 YYNGEE come from the germline V gene. The CDR3 region has the DNA TGTGCCAGCAGCGTAGACGCGGGGTCGGTCGATGAGCAGTTCTTC. Its protein is CASSVDAGSVDEQFF. The full variable domain, in which reference TRBV9 and TRBJ2-1 provide the parts outside the CDR3, is DSGVTQTPKHLITATGQRVTLRCSPRSGDLSVYWYQQSLDQGLQFLIQYYNGEERAKGNILERFSAQQFPDLHSELNLSSLELGDSALYFCASSVDAGSVDEQFFGPGTRLTVL.

This clonotype rates as medium-sized. The CDR3 here is CASSFGGGMNTEAFF. CDR3 DNA: TGCGCCAGCAGCTTCGGGGGGGGTATGAACACTGAAGCTTTCTTT. The chain combines TRBV5-1 with TRBJ1-1; possibly TRBD1 for D (5 bases). Trimming cost V 2 bases and J 0 bases, with 11 bases left between them. Germline assignment: CDR1 SGHRS and CDR2 YFSETQ. This CDR3 spans 15 amino acids.

This clonotype was seen more than once but under ten times. The V call is TRBV6-1, the J call TRBJ2-7; 9 nucleotides agree with TRBD2. CDR1 is MNHNS and CDR2 is SASEGT in the germline V gene. This CDR3 is built from 13 residues. The ends lost 7 bases at V and 2 bases at J; junction bases unmatched: 3. In nucleotides, the CDR3 is TGTGCCAGCAAGGGGACTAGCCCCTACGAGCAGTACTTC. Translating it yields CASKGTSPYEQYF.

This clonotype is deemed medium-sized. This CDR3 is CSADRSGTDTQYF. The DNA of the CDR3 is TGCAGTGCTGACAGGTCCGGCACAGATACGCAGTATTTT. The chain employs TRBV20-1 and TRBJ2-3; D possibly corresponds to TRBD1 (6 bases). Germline V CDR1 and CDR2: DFQATT, SNEGSKA (reference sequence). V was clipped by 5 bases and J by 1 base, with 10 bases between them. CDR3 length: 13 residues.

This clonotype is judged medium-sized. The CDR3 sequence: CASSEGEWTDTQYF. For the CDR3, the DNA is TGCGCCAGCAGTGAGGGGGAGTGGACAGATACGCAGTATTTT. The rearrangement links TRBV10-1 to TRBJ2-3; TRBD2 is a possible D gene (5 bases). Trimming took 2 bases from V and 3 from J, leaving 9 bases between them. This CDR3 has 14 amino acids. Germline V gene lookup returns CDR1 WNHNN and CDR2 SYGVQD (reference sequence).

V gene TRBV7-9 combines with J gene TRBJ1-6, with 9 bases identical to TRBD1. CDR1 and CDR2 (germline): SEHNR, FQNEAQ (reference sequence). This CDR3 region has 15 residues. J was trimmed by 9 bases and V by 5 bases; bases with no gene match: 8. The CDR3 loop reads CASSPMGQGSSPLHF. CDR3 nucleotide sequence: TGTGCCAGCAGCCCAATGGGACAGGGTAGTTCACCCCTCCACTTT.

The genes are TRBV30 and TRBJ2-6; possibly TRBD2 for D (5 bases). The CDR3 is made up of 15 amino acids. Trimming cost V 0 bases and J 0 bases, with 6 bases left between them. Germline CDR1 is GTSNPN and CDR2 is SVGIG (reference sequence). CDR3: CAWSVLGSGANVLTF. The CDR3 DNA follows: TGTGCCTGGAGTGTACTAGGCTCTGGGGCCAACGTCCTGACTTTC.

CDR3 in amino acids: CATSRGSATNEKLFF. In DNA form, the CDR3 reads TGTGCCACCAGCAGAGGAAGTGCAACTAATGAAAAACTGTTTTTT. This chain uses TRBV15 with TRBJ1-4; no clear D gene. CDR1 is LNHNV and CDR2 is YYDKDF in the germline V gene (reference sequence). This CDR3 is built from 15 residues. The V and J ends lost 1 base and 0 bases respectively, with 6 bases between them. The full variable domain, its missing parts supplied by reference TRBV15 and TRBJ1-4, is DAMVIQNPRYQVTQFGKPVTLSCSQTLNHNVMYWYQQKSSQAPKLLFHYYDKDFNNEADTPDNFQSRRPNTSFCFLDIRSPGLGDTAMYLCATSRGSATNEKLFFGSGTQLSVL.

The table lists this clonotype with a few counts. The DNA is left out, because the CDR3 cannot be placed on it with certainty; the CDR3 is given as TCRdb lists it. This sequence joins TRBV21-1 and TRBJ2-5. TRBV21-1 is recorded as a pseudogene. The CDR3 totals 24 residues, both ends included. The CDR3 here is CASTNQTSMYLCASSLVGAETQYF.

This clonotype was picked up a small number of times. CDR3 in DNA: TGTGCCAGCAGTGAATTTGGCGCAGATACGCAGTATTTT. Amino acids: CASSEFGADTQYF. The chain couples TRBV6-1 to TRBJ2-3, with D unclear. V lost 2 bases and J lost 4, with 7 bases in between. CDR1 is MNHNS and CDR2 is SASEGT in the germline V gene. CDR3 length equals 13 residues.

In this sample, this clonotype turned up a few times. The rearrangement joins TRBV30 to TRBJ2-7; 7 nucleotides agree with TRBD1. The CDR3 consists of 14 residues. V shed 1 base and J 5 bases; nucleotides not matched to a gene: 8. Germline V CDR1 and CDR2: GTSNPN, SVGIG (reference sequence). The CDR3 region is CAWSARQGEDEQYF. In DNA, the CDR3 is TGTGCCTGGAGTGCCCGACAGGGAGAGGACGAGCAGTACTTC.

This clonotype is classed as medium-sized. J is TRBJ2-5 and V is TRBV6-5; maybe TRBD2 (6 bases). Germline CDR1 and CDR2: MNHEY and SVGAGI. Trimming pared 4 bases from V and 2 bases from J, leaving 11 bases between. The CDR3 is made up of 14 amino acids. The CDR3 loop reads CASSSSGTQETQYF. In DNA, the CDR3 is TGTGCCAGCAGTTCATCCGGGACTCAAGAGACCCAGTACTTC.

In its sample, this clonotype is large. The rearrangement joins TRBV6-1 to TRBJ2-7; D may correspond to TRBD1 or TRBD2 (5 bases each). Per the germline V gene, CDR1 is MNHNS and CDR2 is SASEGT. Trimming took off 6 bases at V and 6 bases at J, with 18 bases between the two ends. The CDR3 sequence is 14 residues long. The CDR3 reads CASRKAGDHGEQYF. CDR3 sequence (DNA): TGTGCCAGCAGGAAAGCCGGGGACCACGGCGAGCAGTACTTC.

This clonotype has only a few counts. The chain is built from TRBV5-4 and TRBJ1-1; D unresolved. The V gene's germline CDR1 is SGHNT and CDR2 YYREEE (reference sequence). The V gene lost 4 bases and the J gene lost 1 base, with 5 bases spanning the gap. This CDR3 contains 12 residues. CDR3 region: CASSPRNTEAFF. CDR3 DNA sequence: TGTGCCAGCAGCCCAAGGAACACTGAAGCTTTCTTT.

The V and J genes are TRBV3-1 and TRBJ2-5, with D possibly TRBD2 on 5 matching bases. The germline gives CDR1 LGHDT, CDR2 YNNKEL (reference sequence). Trimming took off 4 bases at V and 3 bases at J, with 9 bases between the two ends. This CDR3 has 13 amino acids. CDR3 in DNA: TGTGCCAGCAGCCCAGGACTTAAAGAGACCCAGTACTTC. Amino acids: CASSPGLKETQYF.

The chain uses TRBV30 and TRBJ2-1, with D unclear. Looked up from germline, CDR1 is GTSNPN and CDR2 is SVGIG (reference sequence). V lost 0 bases, J lost 8 bases, and 5 bases lay in between. This CDR3 region has 11 residues. CDR3 sequence (DNA): TGTGCCTGGAGTGTATTGGATGAGCAGTTCTTC. Residues: CAWSVLDEQFF.

In its sample, this clonotype was seen a few times. The chain carries TRBV6-1 and TRBJ1-5, with D unclear. This CDR3 is 14 amino acids long. Trimming took off 6 bases at V and 4 bases at J, with 13 bases between the two ends. Germline CDR1 reads MNHNS; CDR2 reads SASEGT. CDR3 region: CASSHIGPNQPQHF. The CDR3, as DNA: TGTGCCAGCAGCCACATAGGGCCAAATCAGCCCCAGCATTTT.

The chain is built from TRBV5-4 and TRBJ2-3, with 8 bases matching TRBD2. In germline, CDR1 is SGHNT, CDR2 YYREEE (reference sequence). The CDR3 runs to 16 residues. J was trimmed by 6 bases and V by 4 bases; bases with no gene match: 13. The CDR3 nucleotides are TGTGCCAGCAGCGATGCGAGCGGGGGAGTACGGGATACGCAGTATTTT. Its protein is CASSDASGGVRDTQYF. The whole variable domain, filled in from reference TRBV5-4 and TRBJ2-3, reads ETGVTQSPTHLIKTRGQQVTLRCSSQSGHNTVSWYQQALGQGPQFIFQYYREEENGRGNFPPRFSGLQFPNYSSELNVNALELDDSALYLCASSDASGGVRDTQYFGPGTRLTVL.

Relative to its sample, this clonotype is medium-sized (0.01 to 0.1%). V is TRBV7-2 and J is TRBJ2-7; D call uncertain. Germline lookup yields CDR1 SGHTA and CDR2 FQGNSA. V was trimmed by 5 bases and J by 0 bases, leaving 5 bases between them. CDR3 length equals 12 residues. The CDR3 spells CASSLSSYEQYF. The DNA for the CDR3 is TGTGCCAGCAGCCTGAGCTCCTACGAGCAGTACTTC.

This clonotype was observed a few times. The V gene is TRBV24-1, the J gene TRBJ1-2; D perhaps matches TRBD1 (6 bases). V lost 0 bases and J 6 bases, leaving 19 bases between the germline ends. The CDR3 spans 17 residues. Germline CDR1 KGHDR, CDR2 SFDVKD. CDR3 loop: CATSDLYQGQKRNGYTF. CDR3 nucleotide sequence: TGTGCCACCAGTGATTTGTACCAAGGACAGAAGAGGAATGGCTACACCTTC.

Here the CDR3 DNA reads TGTGCCAGCAGCTGGGGCGGGACAGGGCCTAATGAAAAACTGTTTTTT. It translates to CASSWGGTGPNEKLFF. The rearrangement uses TRBV11-2 and TRBJ1-4, with 9 nucleotides matching TRBD1. This CDR3 comprises 16 residues. The germline V gene encodes CDR1 SGHAT and CDR2 FQNNGV. The V segment lost 4 bases and the J segment 3 bases; nucleotides outside the gene matches: 6.

This clonotype was seen a handful of times. The rearrangement uses TRBV6-1 and TRBJ1-2; D unclear. Trimming pared 7 bases from V and 3 bases from J, leaving 18 bases between. This CDR3 has 15 amino acids. The germline gives CDR1 MNHNS, CDR2 SASEGT. The CDR3 reads CASTILTGSHYGYTF. CDR3 DNA sequence: TGTGCCAGCACAATACTAACCGGGAGTCACTATGGCTACACCTTC.

This chain uses TRBV6-5 with TRBJ2-7; D gene ambiguous. The CDR3 totals 14 residues. Trimming removed 2 bases from V and 0 bases from J, with 8 bases in between. The germline gives CDR1 MNHEY, CDR2 SVGAGI. The CDR3 DNA reads TGTGCCAGCAGTTACCAAGTAAACTCCTACGAGCAGTACTTC. It encodes CASSYQVNSYEQYF.

The gene calls are TRBV12-3 or TRBV12-4 and TRBJ1-3, with D unclear. The CDR3 is made up of 10 amino acids. Between the trimmed V and J ends, which lost 5 bases and 4 bases, there was a span of 0 bases. The CDR3 is CASSGNTIYF. In nucleotides, the CDR3 is TGTGCCAGCAGTGGAAACACCATATATTTT.

The chain carries TRBV20-1 and TRBJ2-7; the match to TRBD2 covers 8 bases. Germline V gene sequence: CDR1 DFQATT, CDR2 SNEGSKA (reference sequence). The CDR3 has 14 amino acids. V shed 1 base and J 2 bases; nucleotides not matched to a gene: 4. The CDR3 sequence: CSARVGGAPYEQYF. For the CDR3, the DNA is TGCAGTGCTAGAGTCGGGGGGGCCCCCTACGAGCAGTACTTC.

The chain uses TRBV6-2 or TRBV6-3 and TRBJ2-7; D is undetermined. The germline gives CDR1 MNHEY, CDR2 SVGEGT. Trimming stripped 7 bases from V and 2 bases from J, with 12 bases between. There are 13 residues in the CDR3. As DNA, the CDR3 is TGTGCCAGCAATGACCCTATGACCTACGAGCAGTACTTC. This sequence encodes CASNDPMTYEQYF.

This clonotype came up a few times. The chain combines TRBV10-3 with TRBJ2-1; 13 bases line up with TRBD2. The CDR3 has 14 amino acids. V shed 6 bases and J 8 bases; nucleotides not matched to a gene: 4. The germline V gene has CDR1 ENHRY and CDR2 SYGVKD. CDR3 sequence reads: CAIRLAGGRDEQFF. CDR3 sequence (DNA): TGTGCCATCAGACTAGCGGGGGGGCGGGATGAGCAGTTCTTC.

The chain uses TRBV5-1 and TRBJ1-1; TRBD1 aligns across 9 bases. The CDR3 length is 15 residues. Germline trimming cut 4 bases from V and 7 bases from J; bases unmatched to any gene: 11. Germline lookup yields CDR1 SGHRS and CDR2 YFSETQ. CDR3 bases: TGCGCCAGCAGCAAGACAGGGGGTTCAATTATTGAAGCTTTCTTT. It yields the protein CASSKTGGSIIEAFF.

The rearrangement joins TRBV6-1 to TRBJ1-2; possibly TRBD1 for D (5 bases). The CDR3 length is 16 residues. Germline CDR1 and CDR2: MNHNS and SASEGT. The V end was cut by 6 bases, the J end by 1 base, with 18 bases between. The CDR3 loop reads CASRDKGARGNYGYTF. CDR3 sequence (DNA): TGTGCCAGCAGAGATAAAGGGGCGAGGGGTAACTATGGCTACACCTTC.